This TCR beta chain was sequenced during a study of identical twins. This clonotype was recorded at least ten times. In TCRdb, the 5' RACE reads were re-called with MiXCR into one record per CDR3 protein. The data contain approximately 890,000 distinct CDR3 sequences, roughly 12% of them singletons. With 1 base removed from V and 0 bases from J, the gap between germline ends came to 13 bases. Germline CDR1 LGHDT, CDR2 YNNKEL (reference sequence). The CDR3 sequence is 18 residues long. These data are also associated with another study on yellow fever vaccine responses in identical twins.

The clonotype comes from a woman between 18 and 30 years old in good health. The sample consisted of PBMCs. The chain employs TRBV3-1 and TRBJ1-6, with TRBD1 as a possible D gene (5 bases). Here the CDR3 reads CASSQVGEFGSYNSPLHF. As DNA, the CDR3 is TGTGCCAGCAGCCAAGTGGGGGAGTTCGGCTCCTATAATTCACCCCTCCACTTT.